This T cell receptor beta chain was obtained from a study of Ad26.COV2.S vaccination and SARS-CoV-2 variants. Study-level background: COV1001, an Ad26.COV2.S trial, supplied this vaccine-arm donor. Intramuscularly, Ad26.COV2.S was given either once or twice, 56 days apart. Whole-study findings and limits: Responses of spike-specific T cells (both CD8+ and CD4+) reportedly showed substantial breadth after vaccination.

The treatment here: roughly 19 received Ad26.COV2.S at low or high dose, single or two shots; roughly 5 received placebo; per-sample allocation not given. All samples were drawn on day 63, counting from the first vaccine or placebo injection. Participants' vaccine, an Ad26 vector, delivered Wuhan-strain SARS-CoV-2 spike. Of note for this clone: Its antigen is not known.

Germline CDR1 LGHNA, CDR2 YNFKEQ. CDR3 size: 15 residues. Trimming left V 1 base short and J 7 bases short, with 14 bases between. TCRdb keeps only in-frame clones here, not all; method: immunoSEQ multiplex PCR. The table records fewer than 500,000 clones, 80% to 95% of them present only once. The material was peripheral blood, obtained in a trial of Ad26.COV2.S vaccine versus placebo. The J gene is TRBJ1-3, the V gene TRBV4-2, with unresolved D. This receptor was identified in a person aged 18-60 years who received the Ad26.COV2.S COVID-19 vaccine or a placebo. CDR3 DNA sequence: TGTGCCAGCAGCCAAGCGGGCAGCTCGCCCAACACCATATATTTT. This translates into CASSQAGSSPNTIYF.